These 10 T cell receptor beta chains originate from one sample sequenced in a study of beta chain features in type 1 diabetes (dated by TCRdb to 2016 to 2018). Libraries were prepared through the immunoSEQ multiplex PCR assay. The entire isolated RNA was reverse transcribed using the High Capacity cDNA Reverse Transcription Kit, and thus expressed TCRB transcripts were sequenced. Here the immuneACCESS table is served through TCRdb, limited to in-frame sequences with V and J called. Missing clones are a known gap in these copies; in checked studies unresolved V genes cover under half, and the rest lacks a known reason. The sample data list about 270,000 clones, and 13% to 15% of these were observed just once. About 0.016% of the sample is held by the ten biggest clonotypes. What the authors observed across the whole study: Type 1 diabetes patients showed a moderate but significant shortening of TCRB CDR3 length in all four CD4+ subsets.

Their target antigens are unknown. Source material: naive CD4+ T cells from blood. What this sample's cell subset or site label stands for: true naive CD4+ T cells. The receptors originated from a man aged 30 to 39 with type 1 diabetes.

This clone has more than one count but fewer than ten. The chain couples TRBV18 to TRBJ2-5, with D tentatively TRBD2 (5 bases). In germline, CDR1 is KGHSH, CDR2 LQKENI. Trimming pared 2 bases from V and 5 bases from J, leaving 15 bases between. CDR3 length equals 15 residues. The CDR3 region is CASSPDGGPRETQYF. The CDR3 DNA follows: TGTGCCAGCTCACCAGATGGCGGGCCCCGGGAGACCCAGTACTTC.

This clone was seen a handful of times. The gene calls are TRBV5-1 and TRBJ2-5, with TRBD1 matching over 10 bases. Germline V lookup: CDR1 SGHRS, CDR2 YFSETQ. The trim removed 0 bases at V and 0 bases at J, leaving 2 bases unmatched. The CDR3 consists of 16 residues. CDR3 sequence: CASSLGGQGDQETQYF. For the CDR3, the DNA is TGCGCCAGCAGCTTGGGTGGACAGGGGGACCAAGAGACCCAGTACTTC.

The chain recombines TRBV27 with TRBJ2-7; tentatively, D is TRBD2 (6 bases). The V end lost 11 bases, the J end lost 6 bases, and 23 bases lay between the germline ends. CDR3 length equals 14 residues. Germline loops: CDR1 MNHEY, CDR2 SMNVEV (reference sequence). CDR3 sequence: CACPSGDPNCEQYF. The CDR3 coding sequence is TGTGCCTGCCCGTCGGGGGATCCGAACTGCGAGCAGTACTTC.

V and J are TRBV28 and TRBJ1-5; D is perhaps TRBD1 (5 bases). Germline loops: CDR1 MDHEN, CDR2 SYDVKM. The CDR3 totals 14 residues. Deletions cut 5 bases from V and 4 bases from J, with 12 bases between. The DNA for the CDR3 is TGTGCCAGCAGTCTTGACAGTGGGAATCAGCCCCAGCATTTT. Translating it yields CASSLDSGNQPQHF. Filled out from reference TRBV28 and TRBJ1-5, the complete variable domain reads DVKVTQSSRYLVKRTGEKVFLECVQDMDHENMFWYRQDPGLGLRLIYFSYDVKMKEKGDIPEGYSVSREKKERFSLILESASTNQTSMYLCASSLDSGNQPQHFGDGTRLSIL.

This clone was picked up a small number of times. The chain carries TRBV27 and TRBJ2-7; D not certain. The V end lost 2 bases, the J end lost 2 bases, and 10 bases lay between the germline ends. The CDR3 loop spans 14 amino acids. Germline V gives CDR1 MNHEY, CDR2 SMNVEV (reference sequence). The CDR3 nucleotides are TGTGCCAGCAGTTTAGGTCGTGGAGCCTACGAGCAGTACTTC. Amino acids: CASSLGRGAYEQYF.

In this sample, this clone turned up a few times. This sequence joins TRBV9 and TRBJ2-5; D may be TRBD1 (6 bases). Trimming stripped 0 bases from V and 0 bases from J, with 6 bases between. This CDR3 region has 14 residues. The germline gives CDR1 SGDLS, CDR2 YYNGEE. The CDR3 DNA reads as TGTGCCAGCAGCGTAGGGACAGACCAAGAGACCCAGTACTTC. This codes for CASSVGTDQETQYF. Filled out from reference TRBV9 and TRBJ2-5, the complete variable domain reads DSGVTQTPKHLITATGQRVTLRCSPRSGDLSVYWYQQSLDQGLQFLIQYYNGEERAKGNILERFSAQQFPDLHSELNLSSLELGDSALYFCASSVGTDQETQYFGPGTRLLVL.

The J gene is TRBJ1-2, the V gene TRBV5-1, with a tentative D call TRBD1 (6 bases). CDR3 length: 11 residues. Trimming removed 7 bases from V and 2 bases from J, with 6 bases in between. Germline V gene lookup returns CDR1 SGHRS and CDR2 YFSETQ. CDR3 region: CASGQNYGYTF. The DNA of the CDR3 is TGCGCCAGCGGACAGAACTATGGCTACACCTTC.

This clone turned up a few times. The chain is built from TRBV7-6 and TRBJ2-1, with 8 bases that match TRBD2. V trimming: 2 bases; J trimming: 2 bases; junction bases outside the gene matches: 2. The CDR3 is 15 amino acids. Germline V gene data show CDR1 as SGHVS and CDR2 as FNYEAQ. For the CDR3, the DNA is TGTGCCAGCAGCTTAATCGGGGGGGCCTACAATGAGCAGTTCTTC. Its translation is CASSLIGGAYNEQFF.

This clone occurred a few times. V usage is TRBV11-1 and J usage is TRBJ1-5, with unresolved D. The V end lost 3 bases, the J end lost 2 bases, and 5 bases lay between the germline ends. The CDR3 contains 13 residues. Germline V gene sequence: CDR1 SGHAT, CDR2 FQDESV (reference sequence). The CDR3, as DNA: TGTGCCAGCAGCTTCGGAGGCAATCAGCCCCAGCATTTT. Protein product: CASSFGGNQPQHF.

The CDR3 here is CASSAGTSGTVGELFF. In nucleotides, the CDR3 is TGTGCCAGCAGTGCAGGGACTAGCGGGACGGTCGGGGAGCTGTTTTTT. This chain uses TRBV6-1 with TRBJ2-2; 13 bases map to TRBD2. V was pared by 4 bases and J by 7 bases, with 6 bases of the junction left unmatched. The CDR3 covers 16 residues. Germline CDR1 is MNHNS and CDR2 is SASEGT.